The present entry profiles one TCR beta chain with its context. As yet, its antigen is unknown. Reverse transcription used roughly 0.5 to 1 ug RNA and random hexamers. The method of amplification for TCR beta CDR3 was immunoSEQ multiplex PCR, covering 54 Vbeta and 13 Jbeta. Using its own MiXCR run on the immunoSEQ multiplex PCR reads, TCRdb lists one record per CDR3 protein. The sample has 95,000 to 150,000 distinct CDR3 sequences; 96% are singletons. This record comes from a study of CD8 T cells in Susac syndrome. Study-level points and caveats: By the study's own acknowledgment, its TCR sequencing and HLA analysis included relatively few individuals.

The study sequenced TCR beta in blood CD8+ and CD4+ T cells. TEMRA cells were FACS-enriched, with CD8+ and CD4+ T cells isolated negatively. CDR1 and CDR2 (germline): MNHEY, SMNVEV (reference sequence). There are 13 residues in the CDR3. V trimming: 6 bases; J trimming: 6 bases; junction bases outside the gene matches: 3. J is TRBJ2-1 and V is TRBV27; 9 nucleotides agree with TRBD2. Specimen: CD4+ T cells from PBMCs. This TCR derives from a human donor with Susac syndrome. CDR3 loop: CASRVTSGNEQFF. CDR3 bases: TGTGCCAGCAGGGTGACTAGCGGCAATGAGCAGTTCTTC.